Listed here are 2 T cell receptor beta chains from one sample, sequenced in a study of T cells in Graves' hyperthyroidism and ophthalmopathy. Template material for amplifying TCR beta CDR3 regions consisted of RNA transcripts. TCR CDR3 regions were first amplified by RT-PCR with HTBI primers. TCRdb independently ran MiXCR on the multiplex PCR reads; one entry per CDR3 protein. Among about 500,000 distinct CDR3 sequences listed, approximately 48% were seen once. The material sequenced was peripheral blood or thyroid tissue (not recorded which). These receptors all stem from an adult woman with Graves' disease, either hyperthyroidism or ophthalmopathy (not recorded which).

The gene calls are TRBV5-1 and TRBJ1-4; D gene unclear. V was cut by 6 bases and J by 5 bases, with 14 bases left in between. Per the germline V gene, CDR1 is SGHRS and CDR2 is YFSETQ. The length of the CDR3 is 14 residues. This chain's CDR3 is CASTMGSRNEKLFF. The CDR3 DNA reads as TGCGCCAGCACCATGGGCAGTAGGAATGAAAAACTGTTTTTT. The whole variable domain, filled in from reference TRBV5-1 and TRBJ1-4, reads KAGVTQTPRYLIKTRGQQVTLSCSPISGHRSVSWYQQTPGQGLQFLFEYFSETQRNKGNFPGRFSGRQFSNSRSEMNVSTLELGDSALYLCASTMGSRNEKLFFGSGTQLSVL.

With regard to this clonotype: Being one base from a much bigger clone, this may be a read error. CDR3 protein: CVSSSPEEYEQYF. The CDR3 DNA follows: TGTGTCAGCAGTTCACCCGAGGAGTACGAGCAGTACTTC. The J gene is TRBJ2-7, the V gene TRBV6-6; no clear D. The CDR3 has 13 residues. The germline gives CDR1 MNHNY, CDR2 SVGAGI (reference sequence).